This T cell receptor (beta chain) was documented in a study of blood T cells in healthy people across ages. Study details: Per two T cells, about one barcoded beta molecule was captured through template switching.

To note about this clonotype: Its cognate antigen is unknown.

In each sample, at least 7 million PBMCs were isolated. Alongside a J-beta primer mix, a sample-barcoded 5' primer served in a second PCR lasting roughly 6 to 12 cycles. Through a template-switch adaptor with 12 random nucleotides, each cDNA molecule received a tag. Using its own MiXCR run on the 5' RACE reads, TCRdb lists one record per CDR3 protein. The data contain about 280,000 distinct CDR3 sequences, 25% to 30% of them singletons. Germline values: CDR1 DFQATT, CDR2 SNEGSKA (reference sequence). The ends lost 4 bases at V and 6 bases at J; junction bases unmatched: 7. The CDR3 has 13 residues. General study points: Older age went with lower TCR beta diversity per million T cells, in a roughly linear way.

This clonotype was sampled from a woman aged 70-85 years in good health. This chain uses TRBV20-1 with TRBJ2-7, with TRBD1 identical over 9 bases. Sample: blood. CDR3 in amino acids: CSATGQGSGEQYF. The DNA for the CDR3 is TGCAGTGCTACGGGACAGGGTTCGGGCGAGCAGTACTTC.